Listed here are 22 T cell receptor beta chains from one sample, sequenced in a study of TET2 disruption in CD19-targeted CAR T cells. The repertoire was sequenced with immunoSEQ multiplex PCR; TCRdb's copy has only in-frame clones and lacks some. Its listing shows 25,000 or so clones. Described treatment: autologous CTL019 cells: CD19 CAR with 4-1BB and CD3 zeta domains. These receptors' antigens are unknown. The starting material was CD8- CAR+ T cells sorted from cultured blood T cells, obtained for CD19 CAR T cell therapy. Subset denoted: CD8-negative CAR-positive T cells from the infusion product. The receptors were gathered from a man aged 65 to 79 with chronic lymphocytic leukemia.

A word on this clone: The CDR3 end lies 3 residues beyond the end of the read and is filled in from the germline J gene. V is TRBV19 and J is TRBJ2-1; 7 bases map to TRBD2. V was pared by 5 bases and J by 1 base, with 8 bases of the junction left unmatched. The CDR3 is made up of 16 amino acids. CDR1 and CDR2 from the germline V gene are LNHDA and SQIVND (reference sequence). The CDR3 region is CASSSLTSLSYNEQFF. The sequenced part of the CDR3 DNA is TGTGCCAGTAGTTCCCTGACTAGCTTGTCCTACAATGAG. Together with reference TRBV19 and TRBJ2-1, the CDR3 gives the full variable domain: DGGITQSPKYLFRKEGQNVTLSCEQNLNHDAMYWYRQDPGQGLRLIYYSQIVNDFQKGDIAEGYSVSREKKESFPLTVTSAQKNPTAFYLCASSSLTSLSYNEQFFGPGTRLTVL.

Notes on this clone: The read halts 3 residues ahead of the CDR3 end, with the missing end drawn from the germline J gene. The chain combines TRBV16 with TRBJ1-5; possible D gene TRBD1, 5 bases. Germline CDR1 KGHSY, CDR2 FQNENV. V lost 0 bases and J lost 7, with 13 bases in between. The CDR3 is made up of 15 amino acids. CDR3 sequence: CASSQSGQGRQPQHF. The sequenced part of the CDR3 DNA is TGTGCCAGCAGCCAATCGGGGCAGGGAAGGCAGCCC.

On this clone: From the germline J gene comes the end of the CDR3, since the read stops 3 residues before it. This rearrangement joins TRBV18 to TRBJ1-2; the D is unclear. The length of the CDR3 is 13 residues. The V gene lost 1 base and the J gene lost 2 bases, with 5 bases spanning the gap. Germline lookup yields CDR1 KGHSH and CDR2 LQKENI. The covered CDR3 bases are TGTGCCAGCTCACCACTCCGGAACTATGGC. Its protein product is CASSPLRNYG. The entire CDR3 reads CASSPLRNYGYTF.

The covered CDR3 bases are TGTGCCAGCAGCCCTAATCCGGGACTAGCGGCCGGGAGCTCCTACGAG. Its protein is CASSPNPGLAAGSSYE. The whole CDR3 reads CASSPNPGLAAGSSYEQYF. The V and J genes are TRBV3-1 (or the pseudogene TRBV3-2) and TRBJ2-7; the match to TRBD2 covers 11 bases. The CDR3 extends 3 residues past the end of the read, so its final part is completed from the germline J gene. In germline, CDR1 is LGHDT, CDR2 YNNKEL (reference sequence). The CDR3 runs 19 residues. With V trimmed by 4 bases and J by 0 bases, 14 bases remained unmatched.

With respect to this clone: Read data end 3 residues before the CDR3 end; the end is taken from the germline J gene. V gene TRBV14 combines with J gene TRBJ1-1; D is unclear. CDR1 and CDR2 (germline): SGHDN, FVKESK. The CDR3 is made up of 15 amino acids. V lost 1 base and J 0 bases, leaving 9 bases between the germline ends. Incomplete CDR3 DNA: TGTGCCAGCAGCCAAGGTGCATACTTGAACACTGAA. Its protein is CASSQGAYLNTE. The complete CDR3 sequence is CASSQGAYLNTEAFF.

As for this clone: The read finishes 3 residues shy of the CDR3 end, and the germline J gene is used to complete it. The gene calls are TRBV19 and TRBJ1-1; D unresolved. CDR3 size: 13 residues. The germline V gene has CDR1 LNHDA and CDR2 SQIVND (reference sequence). The CDR3 reads CASSGQITDTAFF. The part of the CDR3 DNA that was read is TGTGCCAGTAGTGGGCAGATCACAGATACG.

Concerning this clone: Relative to the germline gene, one junction end is altered; a read error may explain this. The DNA ends 3 residues before the CDR3 does, and the rest of the CDR3 is filled in from the germline J gene. Other DNA sequences in this specimen translate into the identical CDR3. The V gene is TRBV19, the J gene TRBJ1-3; the D is unclear. This CDR3 region has 16 residues. CDR1 and CDR2 (germline): LNHDA, SQIVND (reference sequence). CDR3 DNA (partial): TGTGCCAGTAGTTCAACGACGGGGTCAGCTGGAAACACT. Encoded protein: CASSSTTGSAGNT. The full CDR3 is CASSSTTGSAGNTIYF.

Notes on this clone: The missing CDR3 end, 3 residues past where the read stops, is filled in from the germline J gene. This chain uses TRBV10-3 with TRBJ1-5; possible D gene TRBD1, 5 bases. This CDR3 spans 13 amino acids. V was shortened by 6 bases and J by 6 bases, with 12 bases between the two germline ends. Germline V gene sequence: CDR1 ENHRY, CDR2 SYGVKD. The sequenced CDR3 bases are TGTGCCATCAGCCTCGGGGGAGGTCAGCCC. Translating it yields CAISLGGGQP. The whole CDR3 sequence reads CAISLGGGQPQHF.

In the case of this clone: Read coverage stops 3 residues before the CDR3 terminus; the germline J gene supplies the remainder. V gene TRBV4-2 combines with J gene TRBJ1-4; maybe TRBD1 (6 bases). The CDR3 extends over 13 amino acids. Germline assignment: CDR1 LGHNA and CDR2 YNFKEQ. V was trimmed by 4 bases and J by 8 bases, leaving 11 bases between them. The CDR3 protein is CASSPGQTEKLFF. The part of the CDR3 DNA that was read is TGTGCCAGCAGCCCTGGACAGACGGAAAAA.

A remark on this clone: The sequence runs out 3 residues before the end of the CDR3; the remainder is reconstructed from the germline J gene. The V and J genes are TRBV20-1 and TRBJ1-2, with TRBD1 as a possible D gene (5 bases). The length of the CDR3 is 13 residues. The ends were cut back, 3 bases at V and 5 bases at J, with 13 bases in the middle. Per the germline V gene, CDR1 is DFQATT and CDR2 is SNEGSKA (reference sequence). The CDR3 DNA, read in part, is TGCAGTGCTAGGGGCCCGTCAGGGTATGGC. As protein: CSARGPSGYG. The complete CDR3 protein is CSARGPSGYGYTF.

Comment on this clone: The CDR3 goes on 3 residues after the read ends, and that part is filled in from the germline J gene. Other DNA sequences in the sample encode the same CDR3. The rearrangement joins TRBV5-1 to TRBJ1-3; 8 positions match TRBD1. After removal of 3 bases from V and 2 bases from J, the junction contained 4 bases not matched to a gene. The CDR3 spans 15 residues. CDR1 is SGHRS and CDR2 is YFSETQ in the germline V gene. The DNA read from the CDR3 is TGCGCCAGCAGCTCCACAGGGGGGGCTGGAAACACC. It specifies CASSSTGGAGNT. The entire CDR3 is CASSSTGGAGNTIYF.

As concerns this clone: The read comes to an end 3 residues before the CDR3 does, leaving the germline J gene to fill in the end. The V gene is TRBV29-1, the J gene TRBJ2-2; 9 positions agree with TRBD2. CDR3 length: 13 residues. V dropped 7 bases and J dropped 7; count of bases not matched to a gene: 7. Per germline, CDR1 SQVTM and CDR2 ANQGSEA. The covered CDR3 bases are TGCAGCGGCGGGGGGGCCGGGGACGGGGAG. It translates to CSGGGAGDGE. The CDR3 in its entirety is CSGGGAGDGELFF.

CDR3 bases read: TGTGCCAGCTCCCAGGATCGAACTAACTATGGC. Encoded protein: CASSQDRTNYG. The entire CDR3 protein reads CASSQDRTNYGYTF. This rearrangement joins TRBV18 to TRBJ1-2; unclear D gene. The CDR3 is cut off 3 residues early in the read; its end comes from the germline J gene. There are 14 residues in the CDR3. V shed 6 bases and J shed 0 bases, with 11 bases lying between them. CDR1 is KGHSH and CDR2 is LQKENI in the germline V gene.

The CDR3 region is CASGFRGFNEQFF. Partial CDR3 DNA: TGTGCTAGTGGTTTTAGAGGGTTCAATGAG. This rearrangement joins TRBV12-5 to TRBJ2-1; D is possibly TRBD2 (5 bases). The read ends 3 residues before the CDR3 terminus; that terminus is restored from the germline J gene. V was cut by 3 bases and J by 6 bases, with 9 bases left in between. Germline loops: CDR1 LGHNT, CDR2 FRNRAP. This CDR3 has 13 amino acids.

As regards this clone: The observed sequence ends 3 residues before the CDR3 terminus, with the missing tail filled in from the germline J gene. The chain joins TRBV5-6 to TRBJ1-2, with a tentative D call TRBD1 (5 bases). Germline CDR1 reads SGHDT; CDR2 reads YYEEEE. CDR3 size: 15 residues. V shed 4 bases and J shed 2 bases, with 15 bases lying between them. The CDR3 loop reads CASSPTDRPNYGYTF. The sequenced CDR3 bases are TGTGCCAGCAGCCCCACCGACAGACCCAACTATGGC.

Remarks on this clone: The read falls 3 residues short of the CDR3 end, and the missing part is taken from the germline J gene. The V and J genes are TRBV4-1 and TRBJ2-2; 11 nucleotides align to TRBD1. Losses at the gene ends were 3 bases for V and 6 bases for J; bases not matched to a gene: 6. The CDR3 consists of 16 residues. Germline V gene sequence: CDR1 MGHRA, CDR2 YSYEKL. This CDR3 reads CASSQGSGQGAGELFF. The sequenced CDR3 bases are TGCGCCAGCAGCCAGGGATCGGGACAGGGGGCCGGGGAG.

As for this clone: The read terminates 3 residues before the CDR3 end, so the remaining end is supplied by the germline J gene. This chain links TRBV28 with TRBJ1-1; the D gene is possibly TRBD1 (6 bases). Germline V gene sequence: CDR1 MDHEN, CDR2 SYDVKM. The V gene lost 3 bases and the J gene lost 4 bases, with 9 bases spanning the gap. The CDR3 runs to 13 residues. The CDR3 region is CASSFVRGTEAFF. CDR3 DNA (partial): TGTGCCAGCAGTTTCGTCAGGGGCACTGAA.

As for this clone: The read terminates 3 residues ahead of where the CDR3 ends, so the germline J gene completes it. This chain uses TRBV19 with TRBJ2-5, with a tentative D call TRBD1 (6 bases). V shed 3 bases and J shed 1 base, with 9 bases lying between them. The CDR3 is made up of 14 amino acids. Looked up from germline, CDR1 is LNHDA and CDR2 is SQIVND (reference sequence). The part of the CDR3 DNA that was read is TGTGCCAGTAGTATCGACAGGCGCCAAGAGACC. Translating it yields CASSIDRRQET. The full-length CDR3 reads as CASSIDRRQETQYF.

Here the CDR3 reads CASSPNSGHQETQYF. The covered CDR3 bases are TGTGCCAGCTCACCGAATAGCGGGCACCAAGAGACT. The chain joins TRBV18 to TRBJ2-4; 7 bases match TRBD2. The read comes to an end 3 residues before the CDR3 does, leaving the germline J gene to fill in the end. CDR1 is KGHSH and CDR2 is LQKENI in the germline V gene. The CDR3 runs 15 residues. The variable domain in full, completed from reference TRBV18 and TRBJ2-4, reads NAGVMQNPRHLVRRRGQEARLRCSPMKGHSHVYWYRQLPEEGLKFMVYLQKENIIDESGMPKERFSAEFPKEGPSILRIQQVVRGDSAAYFCASSPNSGHQETQYFGAGTRLSVL.

With respect to this clone: The read stops 3 residues short of the end of the CDR3; the missing end is completed from the germline J gene. The chain carries TRBV5-1 and TRBJ2-1, with 9 bases aligning to TRBD2. The CDR3 contains 14 residues. Looked up from germline, CDR1 is SGHRS and CDR2 is YFSETQ. V was pared by 7 bases and J by 2 bases, with 4 bases of the junction left unmatched. CDR3 residues: CASGSGGAYNEQFF. The sequenced CDR3 bases are TGCGCCAGCGGTAGCGGGGGCGCCTACAATGAG.

Regarding this clone: The CDR3 is cut off 3 residues early in the read; its end comes from the germline J gene. The V call is TRBV10-3, the J call TRBJ1-4; possibly TRBD1 for D (5 bases). The germline CDR1 and CDR2 sequences are ENHRY and SYGVKD. Trimming shortened V by 0 bases and J by 3 bases, and 8 bases separated the two germline ends. The CDR3 length is 15 residues. The CDR3 sequence: CAISESTDPNEKLFF. The covered CDR3 bases are TGTGCCATCAGTGAGTCGACAGACCCTAATGAAAAA.

Concerning this clone: The CDR3 end falls 3 residues outside the read, so it is completed with the germline J gene. V gene TRBV5-4 combines with J gene TRBJ1-4, with a possible D match to TRBD1 (5 bases). V lost 4 bases and J lost 8, with 15 bases in between. This CDR3 spans 14 amino acids. The germline CDR1 and CDR2 sequences are SGHNT and YYREEE (reference sequence). The CDR3 DNA, read in part, is TGTGCCAGCAGCCCCGGGAAGAAGGGGGAAAAA. It is translated as CASSPGKKGEK. The CDR3 reads in full as CASSPGKKGEKLFF.